This TCR beta chain was sequenced in a study of T-cell reconstitution after alpha-beta-depleted transplantation in children. With 5 bases clipped from V and 1 base from J, the junction kept 3 bases outside the gene matches. The germline CDR1 and CDR2 sequences are ENHRY and SYGVKD. This CDR3 has 14 residues. This clonotype appeared many times. As it was prepared, the TCRbeta library received unique molecular identifiers. TCRdb ran MiXCR on the PCR reads and lists one entry per CDR3 protein. The sample yields 190,000 or so distinct CDR3 sequences, just over 14% seen once. The chain is built from TRBV10-3 and TRBJ1-1; 8 bases are shared with TRBD1. The clonotype originates from a human donor who donated a stem cell graft to a child with acute lymphoblastic leukemia. The specimen was PBMCs from the stem cell graft donor, collected from the stem cell graft. CDR3 amino acids: CAISPGQENTEAFF. CDR3 DNA sequence: TGTGCCATCAGTCCGGGACAGGAGAACACTGAAGCTTTCTTT.